Following are 3 T cell receptor beta chains from one sample sequenced in a study of molecular identifiers for immune sequencing clone quantification. TCRdb redid the calling of the PCR reads with MiXCR, one entry per CDR3 protein. The repertoire holds 250,000 to 400,000 distinct CDR3 sequences, about 22% seen once, with approximately 0.8% in the top ten. Sequencing was performed on naive CD8+ T cells from blood, with Jurkat cell RNA spiked in. Stated subset: FACS-sorted CD8+CD4-CCR7+CD45RA+ naive T cells. The receptors derive from a human donor in good health. Some libraries in this study had Jurkat cell RNA spiked in.

The J gene is TRBJ2-3, the V gene TRBV19, with 10 bases that match TRBD1. V lost 10 bases to trimming and J lost 3 bases; unmatched junction nucleotides: 7. The CDR3 extends over 14 amino acids. Germline CDR1 and CDR2: LNHDA and SQIVND (reference sequence). The CDR3 is CATKPGQGTDTQYF. The DNA of the CDR3 is TGTGCCACAAAACCGGGACAGGGGACAGATACGCAGTATTTT.

Details on this clonotype: Given a much more abundant clone one base away, this may be a read error. The chain links TRBV7-2 to TRBJ1-4; D gene ambiguous. Per the germline V gene, CDR1 is SGHTA and CDR2 is FQGNSA. This CDR3 contains 18 residues. The V end was cut by 5 bases, the J end by 0 bases, with 19 bases between. In DNA form, the CDR3 reads TGTGCCAGCAGCCAACTTCTGGCCCCAGTAGCAACTAATGAAAAACTGTTTTTT. It codes for CASSQLLAPVATNEKLFF.

This chain connects TRBV27 to TRBJ2-3; 8 bases fit TRBD1. This CDR3 spans 20 amino acids. The ends lost 2 bases at V and 3 bases at J; junction bases unmatched: 19. In germline, CDR1 is MNHEY, CDR2 SMNVEV (reference sequence). The CDR3 DNA is TGTGCCAGCAGTTTAGACAGGGGTGGTAGTGCGGCCAGTGGTACAGATACGCAGTATTTT. This translates into CASSLDRGGSAASGTDTQYF.